This entry concerns a single T cell receptor beta chain. Its target is not known. These data originate in a study of CD4 T cell repertoires in COVID-19. Study-level findings and limits: SARS-CoV and/or HKU1 spike cultures shared between about 6.5 and 25% of SARS-CoV-2 clonotypes.

Produced via immunoSEQ multiplex PCR; TCRdb's table is partial and in-frame only. The sample records fewer than 100,000 clones, around 82% being singletons. This TCR derives from a human donor who had COVID-19. The source material was CD4+ T cells from peripheral blood, sampled after recovery from COVID-19.

The CDR3 sequence is CASSSSGTYEQYF. In DNA form, the CDR3 reads TGTGCCAGCAGTTCTAGCGGTACCTACGAGCAGTACTTC. J is TRBJ2-7 and V is TRBV27; TRBD2 matches 7 bases. After removal of 4 bases from V and 2 bases from J, the junction contained 2 bases not matched to a gene. CDR3 size: 13 residues. The germline CDR1 and CDR2 sequences are MNHEY and SMNVEV (reference sequence).